This TCR beta chain comes out of a study of PD-1 blockade in classical Hodgkin lymphoma. The overall study: Patients were administered nivolumab (3 mg/kg intravenously) every 2 weeks.

The protocol was immunoSEQ multiplex PCR, while the TCRdb copy is restricted to in-frame clones and leaves out a portion. This sample has 90,000 to 120,000 clones; roughly nine tenths occur once, and the top ten carry 15% to 20%. Each of the patients experienced relapse following autologous stem cell transplantation, and their brentuximab vedotin exposure differed. The best responses consisted of complete response, partial response or progressive disease. In the case of this clone: The antigen is undetermined.

The CDR3 has 15 amino acids. Per the germline V gene, CDR1 is SGHRS and CDR2 is YFSETQ. V shed 2 bases and J 1 base; nucleotides not matched to a gene: 3. Study findings and constraints: TCR diversity rose significantly by C4D1 in CD4+ but not CD8+ cells. The study reported lower baseline TCR diversity in newly diagnosed patients than in healthy donors.

This sequence was found in a human donor with classical Hodgkin lymphoma. Sequences were derived from peripheral blood mononuclear cells (PBMCs), sampled before the second cycle of nivolumab. This chain uses TRBV5-1 with TRBJ2-1; 7 bases align to TRBD1. CDR3 in DNA: TGCGCCAGCAGCTTAACGGGACAGTCCTACAATGAGCAGTTCTTC. This encodes CASSLTGQSYNEQFF.